The 27 T cell receptor gamma chains below were found in one sample sequenced in a study of gamma-delta T cells after stem cell transplantation. TCRdb reran clone calling via CATT on the RT-PCR reads. The profile covers roughly 1,800 gamma-chain clones, with approximately 3.5% appearing a single time and around 28% taken by the ten largest. What was sequenced was gamma-delta T cells. The receptors shown here come from a human donor. It is not recorded whose cells these are; they may come from a transplant donor.

Remarks on this clone: A read error may explain this, as a much larger clone is one base away. This same CDR3 is encoded by further DNA sequences in the sample. The genes are TRGV9 and TRGJP. This CDR3 region has 16 residues. Germline V gives CDR1 GITISATS, CDR2 ISYDGTV (reference sequence). The chain's CDR3 is CALWEAQELGKKIKVF. The CDR3, as DNA: TGTGCCTTGTGGGAGGCCCAAGAGTTGGGCAAAAAAATCAAAGTATTT.

On this clone itself: A much larger clone lies a single base off, so this may be a read error. Other nucleotide sequences in the sample specify the same CDR3. The J gene is TRGJP, the V gene TRGV9. This CDR3 contains 18 residues. Germline V gene lookup returns CDR1 GITISATS and CDR2 ISYDGTV (reference sequence). Germline trimming cut 0 bases from V and 4 bases from J; bases unmatched to any gene: 6. This chain's CDR3 is CALWEVRAQELGKKIKVF. CDR3 in DNA: TGTGCCTTGTGGGAGGTGCGGGCCCAAGAGTTGGGCAAAAAAATCAAGGTATTT.

J is TRGJP and V is TRGV9. The CDR3 spans 13 residues. Germline CDR1 and CDR2: GITISATS and ISYDGTV (reference sequence). Trimming cost V 4 bases and J 13 bases; bases outside gene matches: 4. The CDR3 DNA is TGTGCCTTGTGGGAAATTGGCAAAAAAATCAAGGTATTT. This sequence encodes CALWEIGKKIKVF.

The CDR3 region is CALWEVPLRELGKKIKVF. DNA for the CDR3: TGTGCCTTGTGGGAGGTGCCCCTTAGAGAGTTGGGCAAAAAAATCAAGGTATTT. The chain carries TRGV9 and TRGJP. This CDR3 has 18 amino acids. The J segment lost 6 bases and the V segment lost 0 bases, leaving 8 bases of the junction unmatched. The germline gives CDR1 GITISATS, CDR2 ISYDGTV (reference sequence).

This clone is deemed medium-sized. The chain combines TRGV9 with TRGJP. CDR3 length: 17 residues. In germline, CDR1 is GITISATS, CDR2 ISYDGTV (reference sequence). V shed 0 bases, J shed 7 bases, and the junction held 6 bases outside the gene matches. The CDR3 DNA reads as TGTGCCTTGTGGGAGGTGGTGGGGGAGTTGGGCAAAAAAATCAAGGTATTT. Amino acid sequence: CALWEVVGELGKKIKVF.

By frequency in the sample, this clone is medium-sized. A far larger clone is one base from this, pointing to a likely read error. This chain connects TRGV4 to TRGJ1 or TRGJ2. From germline, CDR1 is EGSTGY and CDR2 YDSYTSSV. CDR3 length: 12 amino acids. The CDR3 sequence: CATWDDYYRKLF. In DNA, the CDR3 is TGTGCCACCTGGGATGACTATTATAGGAAACTCTTT.

This clone rates as large. At the DNA level, this CDR3 is encoded by other sequences in the same sample as well. The chain joins TRGV9 to TRGJP. The V and J ends lost 4 bases and 2 bases, in that order; junction bases with no gene match: 5. The CDR3 totals 17 residues. Germline V CDR1 and CDR2: GITISATS, ISYDGTV (reference sequence). The CDR3 DNA sequence: TGTGCCTTGTGGGAAGACAGGCAAGAGTTGGGCAAAAAAATCAAGGTATTT. This gives the protein CALWEDRQELGKKIKVF.

This clone is labeled medium-sized. The chain joins TRGV3 to TRGJP2. This CDR3 has 15 amino acids. V lost 5 bases to trimming and J lost 3 bases; unmatched junction nucleotides: 9. Germline assignment: CDR1 VTNTFY and CDR2 YDVSTARD (reference sequence). The CDR3 DNA reads TGTGCCACCTGGGCGCCGATGGGTAGTGATTGGATCAAGACGTTT. Its protein product is CATWAPMGSDWIKTF.

By share, this clone counts as medium-sized. This sample also contains other DNA sequences that code for the same CDR3. The V call is TRGV9, the J call TRGJP. This CDR3 comprises 17 residues. The V segment lost 0 bases and the J segment 6 bases; nucleotides outside the gene matches: 5. Germline CDR1 is GITISATS and CDR2 is ISYDGTV (reference sequence). CDR3 DNA sequence: TGTGCCTTGTGGGAGGTGCAGGGAGAGTTGGGCAAAAAAATCAAGGTATTT. Residues: CALWEVQGELGKKIKVF.

This clone ranks as medium-sized. One end of the junction fails to match germline, which may point to a read error. This chain links TRGV9 with TRGJP. Germline CDR1 is GITISATS and CDR2 is ISYDGTV (reference sequence). The CDR3 contains 18 residues. CDR3 protein: CALWGVPSQGLGKKIKVF. CDR3 DNA sequence: TGTGCCTTGTGGGGCGTTCCCTCCCAAGGGTTGGGCAAAAAAATCAAGGTATTT.

Relative to its sample, this clone is medium-sized (0.01 to 0.1%). The rearrangement uses TRGV8 and TRGJP2. The germline gives CDR1 VENAVY, CDR2 YDSYNSRV. The CDR3 totals 14 residues. The junction had 3 bases not matched to a gene; V was cut back by 4 bases and J by 1 base. The CDR3 DNA reads as TGTGCCACCTGGGAATCTAGTAGTGATTGGATCAAGACGTTT. It yields the protein CATWESSSDWIKTF.

This clone has a handful of counts. TCRdb assigns this DNA the protein of a much larger clone, which departs from its translation at residue 7; this likely reflects a read error, and the protein shown comes from translating the DNA. This chain links TRGV9 with TRGJ1 or TRGJ2. Looked up from germline, CDR1 is GITISATS and CDR2 is ISYDGTV (reference sequence). J lost 9 bases, V lost 0 bases, and 11 bases had no gene match. This CDR3 has 14 residues. The CDR3 sequence: CALWEVPAVRKKLF. In nucleotides, the CDR3 is TGTGCCTTGTGGGAGGTGCCGGCCGTGCGTAAGAAACTCTTT.

This clone qualifies as medium-sized (0.01 to 0.1%). The chain links TRGV2 to TRGJ1 or TRGJ2. The CDR3 runs to 14 residues. V lost 0 bases to trimming and J lost 3 bases; unmatched junction nucleotides: 5. Germline CDR1 is EGSNGY and CDR2 is YDSYNSKV. CDR3 region: CATWDGVSYYKKLF. The CDR3 bases are TGTGCCACCTGGGACGGGGTTTCTTATTATAAGAAACTCTTT.

By frequency in the sample, this clone is medium-sized. V and J are TRGV8 and TRGJ1 or TRGJ2. There are 11 residues in the CDR3. The trim removed 4 bases at V and 7 bases at J, leaving 4 bases unmatched. Germline loops: CDR1 VENAVY, CDR2 YDSYNSRV. The CDR3 region is CATWEGYKKLF. The CDR3 nucleotides read TGTGCCACCTGGGAGGGATATAAGAAACTCTTT.

This clone is deemed medium-sized (0.01 to 0.1%). J is TRGJP2 and V is TRGV3. Trimming removed 0 bases from V and 0 bases from J; junction bases left unmatched: 10. Germline CDR1 is VTNTFY and CDR2 is YDVSTARD (reference sequence). The CDR3 is 18 residues long. CDR3 DNA: TGTGCCACCTGGGACAGGCTGCGGGTATATAGTAGTGATTGGATCAAGACGTTT. Encoded protein: CATWDRLRVYSSDWIKTF.

This clone rates as large. This chain joins TRGV9 and TRGJP. Germline values: CDR1 GITISATS, CDR2 ISYDGTV (reference sequence). V gave up 4 bases and J gave up 7 bases; unmatched junction bases: 7. The CDR3 is 16 residues long. For the CDR3, the DNA is TGTGCCTTGTGGGAAACACGGGAGTTGGGCAAAAAAATCAAGGTATTT. Protein product: CALWETRELGKKIKVF.

On this clone: Given a much more abundant clone one base away, this may be a read error. The sample carries other DNA sequences with the same CDR3. This chain uses TRGV9 with TRGJP. The CDR3 runs 16 residues. Germline V gives CDR1 GITISATS, CDR2 ISYDGTV (reference sequence). Here the CDR3 DNA reads TGTGCCTTGTGGGAGGTGCTGGTGTTGGGCAAAAAAATCAAAGTATTT. Protein: CALWEVLVLGKKIKVF.

A word on this clone: This likely stems from a read error, as it lies one base from a far larger clone. Distinct nucleotide sequences in the sample also encode this CDR3. This rearrangement joins TRGV9 to TRGJP. V trimming: 3 bases; J trimming: 3 bases; junction bases outside the gene matches: 8. This CDR3 is 18 amino acids long. Germline CDR1 reads GITISATS; CDR2 reads ISYDGTV (reference sequence). CDR3: CALWETPLQELGKKIKVF. The CDR3 DNA reads as TGTGCCTTGTGGGAGACCCCTTTGCAAGAGTTGGGCAAAAAAATCAAGGTATTT.

In its sample, this clone ranks as large. Additional DNA sequences in this sample encode the identical CDR3. The chain's CDR3 is CALWEAQELGKKIKVF. DNA of the CDR3: TGTGCCTTGTGGGAGGCCCAAGAGTTGGGCAAAAAAATCAAGGTATTT. The chain uses TRGV9 and TRGJP. With V trimmed by 2 bases and J by 4 bases, 2 bases remained unmatched. This CDR3 is built from 16 residues. Germline lookup yields CDR1 GITISATS and CDR2 ISYDGTV (reference sequence).

This clone ranks as medium-sized. The rearrangement links TRGV9 to TRGJP. The J segment lost 11 bases and the V segment lost 5 bases, leaving 15 bases of the junction unmatched. The germline CDR1 and CDR2 sequences are GITISATS and ISYDGTV (reference sequence). This CDR3 contains 17 residues. The CDR3 coding sequence is TGTGCCTTGTGGGCAACGGATGGCCTAATGGGCAAAAAAATCAAGGTATTT. This sequence encodes CALWATDGLMGKKIKVF.

In its sample, this clone ranks as large. The J gene is TRGJP, the V gene TRGV9. CDR3 length: 16 amino acids. V lost 0 bases to trimming and J lost 9 bases; unmatched junction nucleotides: 5. CDR1 and CDR2 from the germline V gene are GITISATS and ISYDGTV (reference sequence). In DNA form, the CDR3 reads TGTGCCTTGTGGGAGGTGCAGGGGTTGGGCAAAAAAATCAAGGTATTT. Its protein is CALWEVQGLGKKIKVF.

By sample fraction, this clone is medium-sized. The rearrangement links TRGV4 to TRGJP2. Losses at the gene ends were 0 bases for V and 6 bases for J; bases not matched to a gene: 7. The CDR3 covers 15 residues. Germline-derived CDR1 and CDR2 are EGSTGY and YDSYTSSV. The CDR3 DNA sequence: TGTGCCACCTGGGATGGGCTGGGGGGTGATTGGATCAAGACGTTT. Residues: CATWDGLGGDWIKTF.

By its share, this clone is medium-sized. The chain joins TRGV2 to TRGJP2. J was trimmed by 0 bases and V by 0 bases; bases with no gene match: 4. The CDR3 contains 16 residues. Looked up from germline, CDR1 is EGSNGY and CDR2 is YDSYNSKV. The CDR3 DNA reads as TGTGCCACCTGGGACGGGCCCGATAGTAGTGATTGGATCAAGACGTTT. Translation: CATWDGPDSSDWIKTF.

Relative to its sample, this clone is medium-sized (0.01 to 0.1%). The rearrangement uses TRGV9 and TRGJ1 or TRGJ2. This CDR3 spans 11 amino acids. The germline gives CDR1 GITISATS, CDR2 ISYDGTV (reference sequence). The V and J ends lost 0 bases and 12 bases, in that order; junction bases with no gene match: 5. The CDR3 protein is CALWEVRVKLF. DNA for the CDR3: TGTGCCTTGTGGGAGGTGCGAGTGAAACTCTTT.

A note on this clone: The protein held in TCRdb is that of a much larger clone and does not match this DNA's translation at residue 9, likely because of a read error; the protein shown is translated from the DNA. The gene calls are TRGV8 and TRGJ1 or TRGJ2. CDR1 is VENAVY and CDR2 is YDSYNSRV in the germline V gene. This CDR3 has 12 residues. In DNA form, the CDR3 reads TGTGCCACCTGGAACGGGGGTTATAGGAAACTCTTT. Translation gives CATWNGGYRKLF.

A remark on this clone: A much larger clone differs from this one at a single base, so this may be a read error. Other DNA sequences in the sample encode the same CDR3. The chain uses TRGV9 and TRGJP. The CDR3 contains 16 residues. Germline CDR1 is GITISATS and CDR2 is ISYDGTV (reference sequence). Here the CDR3 reads CALWEVDELGKKIKVF. The CDR3 region has the DNA TGTGCCTTATGGGAGGTAGACGAGTTGGGCAAAAAAATCAAGGTATTT.

This clone occurred a few times. A far larger clone is just one base off, so this is likely a read error. Different DNA sequences within this sample yield the same CDR3. This chain joins TRGV2 and TRGJ1 or TRGJ2. The CDR3 is 13 amino acids. CDR1 EGSNGY and CDR2 YDSYNSKV come from the germline V gene. The CDR3 DNA is TGCGCCACCTGGGACGGCGCGTGTTATAAGAAACTCTTT. Translation: CATWDGACYKKLF.